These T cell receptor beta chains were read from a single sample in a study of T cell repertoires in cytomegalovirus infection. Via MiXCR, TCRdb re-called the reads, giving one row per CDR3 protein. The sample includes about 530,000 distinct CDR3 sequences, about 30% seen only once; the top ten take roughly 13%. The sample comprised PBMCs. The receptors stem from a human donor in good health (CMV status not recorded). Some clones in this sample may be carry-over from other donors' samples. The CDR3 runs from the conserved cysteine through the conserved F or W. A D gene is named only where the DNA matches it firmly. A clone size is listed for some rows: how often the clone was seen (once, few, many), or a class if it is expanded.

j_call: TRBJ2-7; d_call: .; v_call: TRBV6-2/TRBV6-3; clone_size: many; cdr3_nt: TGTGCCAGCAGTTACTCGTTCCAGCTAATTGAGCAGTACTTC; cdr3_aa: CASSYSFQLIEQYF
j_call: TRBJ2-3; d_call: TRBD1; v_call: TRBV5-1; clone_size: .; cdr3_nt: TGCGCCAGCAGCTTGGCCAGGGGGCGACCAGGACGCACAGATACGCAGTATTTT; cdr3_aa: CASSLARGRPGRTDTQYF
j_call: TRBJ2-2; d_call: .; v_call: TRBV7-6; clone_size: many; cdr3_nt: TGTGCCAGCAGCTTAACCGCGGGTGGGGCCGGGGAGCTGTTTTTT; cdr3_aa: CASSLTAGGAGELFF
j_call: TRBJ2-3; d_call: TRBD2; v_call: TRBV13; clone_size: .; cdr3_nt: TGTGCCAGCAGCACCACTAGCGTCACAGATACGCAGTATTTT; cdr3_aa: CASSTTSVTDTQYF
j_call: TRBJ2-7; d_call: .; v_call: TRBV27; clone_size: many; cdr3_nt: TGTGCCAGCAGTTTAGTGGGGTCCTACGAGCAGTACTTC; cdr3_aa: CASSLVGSYEQYF
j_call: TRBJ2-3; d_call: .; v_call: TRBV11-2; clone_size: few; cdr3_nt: TGTGCCAGCAGCTTAGTTTGGCAGGGCGGAGATACGCAGTATTTT; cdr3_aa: CASSLVWQGGDTQYF
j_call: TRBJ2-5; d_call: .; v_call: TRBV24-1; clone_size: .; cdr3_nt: TGTGCCACCAGTGAAGCAGTTCAAGAGACCCAGTACTTC; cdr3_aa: CATSEAVQETQYF
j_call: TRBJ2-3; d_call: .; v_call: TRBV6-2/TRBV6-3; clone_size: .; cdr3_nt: TGTGCCAGCAGTTACAACTTCCCGGGACTTGGGGATACGCAGTATTTT; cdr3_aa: CASSYNFPGLGDTQYF
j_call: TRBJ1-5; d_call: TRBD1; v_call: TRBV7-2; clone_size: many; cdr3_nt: TGTGCCAGCAGCTTACGTACTGGCAGGGGGGCCGATAGCAATCAGCCCCAGCATTTT; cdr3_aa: CASSLRTGRGADSNQPQHF
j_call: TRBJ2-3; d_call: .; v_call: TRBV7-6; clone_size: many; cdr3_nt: TGTGCCAGCAGCTTAGCCCCGACAGATACGCAGTATTTT; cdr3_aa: CASSLAPTDTQYF
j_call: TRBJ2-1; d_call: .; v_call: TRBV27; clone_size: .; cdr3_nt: TGTGCCAGCAGTGGGCTAAGCTCCTACAATGAGCAGTTCTTC; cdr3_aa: CASSGLSSYNEQFF
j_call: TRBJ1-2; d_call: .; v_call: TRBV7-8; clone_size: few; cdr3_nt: TGTGCCAGCAGCTTATTGACAACAAACTATGGCTACACCTTC; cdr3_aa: CASSLLTTNYGYTF
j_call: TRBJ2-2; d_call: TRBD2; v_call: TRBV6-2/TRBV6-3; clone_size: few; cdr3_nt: TGTGCCAGCAGTTACTCGGCGGGAGAAAACACCGGGGAGCTGTTTTTT; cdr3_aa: CASSYSAGENTGELFF
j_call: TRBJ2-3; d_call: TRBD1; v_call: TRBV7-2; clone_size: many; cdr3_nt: TGTGCCAGCAGCCGGGGACAGGGGGCTAGAGATACGCAGTATTTT; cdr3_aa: CASSRGQGARDTQYF
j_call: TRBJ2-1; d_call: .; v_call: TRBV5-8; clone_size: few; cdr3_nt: TGTGCCAGCAGCTTGTGGTCGGGAATTGGTGAGCAGTTCTTC; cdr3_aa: CASSLWSGIGEQFF
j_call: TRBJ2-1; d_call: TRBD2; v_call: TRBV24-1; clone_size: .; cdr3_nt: TGTGCCACCAGTGATTTTCCTAGCGGGGGCAATGAGCAGTTCTTC; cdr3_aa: CATSDFPSGGNEQFF
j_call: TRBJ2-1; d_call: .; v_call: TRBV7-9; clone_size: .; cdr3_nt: TGTGCCAGCTCAGTGGATTTTTACAATGAGCAGTTCTTC; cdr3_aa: CASSVDFYNEQFF